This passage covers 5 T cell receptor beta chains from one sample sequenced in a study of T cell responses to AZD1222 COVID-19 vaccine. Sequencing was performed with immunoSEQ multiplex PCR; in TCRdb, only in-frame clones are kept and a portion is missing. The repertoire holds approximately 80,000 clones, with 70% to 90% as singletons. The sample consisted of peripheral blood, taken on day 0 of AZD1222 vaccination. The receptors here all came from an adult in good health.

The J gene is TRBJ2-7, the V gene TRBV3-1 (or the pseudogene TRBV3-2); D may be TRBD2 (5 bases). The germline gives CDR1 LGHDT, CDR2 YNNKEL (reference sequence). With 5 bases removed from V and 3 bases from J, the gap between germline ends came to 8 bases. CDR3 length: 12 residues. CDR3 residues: CASSTRRYEQYF. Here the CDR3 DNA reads TGTGCCAGCAGCACTAGGCGCTACGAGCAGTACTTC.

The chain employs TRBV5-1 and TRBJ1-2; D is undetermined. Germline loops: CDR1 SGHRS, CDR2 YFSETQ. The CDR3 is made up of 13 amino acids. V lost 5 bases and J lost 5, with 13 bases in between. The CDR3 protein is CASSSGSLYGYTF. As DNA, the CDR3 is TGCGCCAGCAGTTCGGGATCTTTGTATGGCTACACCTTC.

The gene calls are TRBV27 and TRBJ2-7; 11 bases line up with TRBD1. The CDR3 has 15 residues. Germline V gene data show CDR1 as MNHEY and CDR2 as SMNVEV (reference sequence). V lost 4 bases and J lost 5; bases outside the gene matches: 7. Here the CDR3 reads CASSYGTGGLNEQYF. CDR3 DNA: TGTGCCAGCAGTTACGGGACAGGGGGTCTCAACGAGCAGTACTTC.

CDR3 protein: CASSLTRDTAYNEQFF. The CDR3 DNA sequence: TGTGCCAGCAGCTTAACGCGGGACACAGCCTACAATGAGCAGTTCTTC. This chain joins TRBV7-3 and TRBJ2-1; possibly TRBD1 or TRBD2 for D (6 bases each). Germline V gene lookup returns CDR1 SGHTA and CDR2 FQGTGA. With 0 bases removed from V and 2 bases from J, the gap between germline ends came to 11 bases. This CDR3 spans 16 amino acids. Full variable domain (rest looked up from reference TRBV7-3 and TRBJ2-1): GAGVSQTPSNKVTEKGKYVELRCDPISGHTALYWYRQSLGQGPEFLIYFQGTGAADDSGLPNDRFFAVRPEGSVSTLKIQRTERGDSAVYLCASSLTRDTAYNEQFFGPGTRLTVL.

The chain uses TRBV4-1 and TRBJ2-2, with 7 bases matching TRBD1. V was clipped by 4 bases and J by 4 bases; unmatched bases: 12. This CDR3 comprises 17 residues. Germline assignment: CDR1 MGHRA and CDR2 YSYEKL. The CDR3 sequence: CASSPPGGRGRTGELFF. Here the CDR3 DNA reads TGCGCCAGCAGCCCCCCAGGGGGAAGGGGGCGCACCGGGGAGCTGTTTTTT.